Presented here are 30 T cell receptor beta chains from one specimen sequenced in a study of T cells in pancreatic ductal adenocarcinoma. TCRdb keeps only in-frame clones here, not all; method: immunoSEQ multiplex PCR. The sample has over 85,000 clones; 90% to 95% are singletons. The selected patients with pancreatic ductal adenocarcinoma had surgery but no neoadjuvant therapy. The sample taken for sequencing was PBMCs. The origin of the receptors is a human donor with pancreatic ductal adenocarcinoma.

The chain links TRBV9 to TRBJ2-5; no reliable D call. The germline V and J ends were trimmed by 1 base and 1 base, with 5 bases remaining between them. There are 13 residues in the CDR3. In germline, CDR1 is SGDLS, CDR2 YYNGEE. The CDR3 loop reads CASSVNSQETQYF. For the CDR3, the DNA is TGTGCCAGCAGCGTAAACAGCCAAGAGACCCAGTACTTC. Variable domain in full (rest from reference TRBV9 and TRBJ2-5): DSGVTQTPKHLITATGQRVTLRCSPRSGDLSVYWYQQSLDQGLQFLIQYYNGEERAKGNILERFSAQQFPDLHSELNLSSLELGDSALYFCASSVNSQETQYFGPGTRLLVL.

The chain has TRBV11-2 and TRBJ2-3, with D tentatively TRBD1 (6 bases). Germline V gene lookup returns CDR1 SGHAT and CDR2 FQNNGV. V lost 8 bases and J 0 bases, leaving 12 bases between the germline ends. CDR3 length: 14 residues. For the CDR3, the DNA is TGTGCCAGCGCGCCGGGACACAGCACAGATACGCAGTATTTT. It is translated as CASAPGHSTDTQYF. The full variable domain, its missing parts supplied by reference TRBV11-2 and TRBJ2-3, is EAGVAQSPRYKIIEKRQSVAFWCNPISGHATLYWYQQILGQGPKLLIQFQNNGVVDDSQLPKDRFSAERLKGVDSTLKIQPAKLEDSAVYLCASAPGHSTDTQYFGPGTRLTVL.

The V gene is TRBV6-5, the J gene TRBJ2-1, with D perhaps matching TRBD1 (5 bases). The germline CDR1 and CDR2 sequences are MNHEY and SVGAGI. Trimming removed 3 bases at V and 6 bases at J, with 18 bases between. The CDR3 extends over 16 amino acids. The CDR3 loop reads CASSYLGAGLTNEQFF. The CDR3 DNA reads TGTGCCAGCAGTTATCTCGGAGCAGGGCTAACCAATGAGCAGTTCTTC.

This sequence joins TRBV7-9 and TRBJ2-3; 10 bases align to TRBD1. Looked up from germline, CDR1 is SEHNR and CDR2 is FQNEAQ (reference sequence). The CDR3 length is 15 residues. Trimming at V came to 4 bases and at J to 5 bases, leaving 6 bases not matched to a gene. This chain's CDR3 is CASSSQGQGGDTQYF. DNA for the CDR3: TGTGCCAGCAGCTCACAAGGACAGGGGGGAGATACGCAGTATTTT.

The rearrangement joins TRBV19 to TRBJ2-3; possible D gene TRBD1, 6 bases. V was trimmed by 3 bases and J by 6 bases, leaving 25 bases between them. The CDR3 consists of 18 residues. Germline values: CDR1 LNHDA, CDR2 SQIVND (reference sequence). The CDR3 DNA is TGTGCCAGTAGTATGGGGGACAATGACCCCGTTCAGTGGGATACGCAGTATTTT. This translates into CASSMGDNDPVQWDTQYF. Together with reference TRBV19 and TRBJ2-3, the CDR3 gives the full variable domain: DGGITQSPKYLFRKEGQNVTLSCEQNLNHDAMYWYRQDPGQGLRLIYYSQIVNDFQKGDIAEGYSVSREKKESFPLTVTSAQKNPTAFYLCASSMGDNDPVQWDTQYFGPGTRLTVL.

The J gene is TRBJ2-3, the V gene TRBV7-3; perhaps TRBD2 as D (6 bases). The germline V and J ends were trimmed by 5 bases and 4 bases, with 22 bases remaining between them. This CDR3 is 17 amino acids long. CDR1 and CDR2 from the germline V gene are SGHTA and FQGTGA. The DNA of the CDR3 is TGTGCCAGCAGCCCCCAGGTTGGGGAGGACGGGGCAGATACGCAGTATTTT. Its protein product is CASSPQVGEDGADTQYF. Combining the CDR3 with reference TRBV7-3 and TRBJ2-3 gives the whole variable domain GAGVSQTPSNKVTEKGKYVELRCDPISGHTALYWYRQSLGQGPEFLIYFQGTGAADDSGLPNDRFFAVRPEGSVSTLKIQRTERGDSAVYLCASSPQVGEDGADTQYFGPGTRLTVL.

The chain uses TRBV7-2 and TRBJ2-5; no reliable D call. This CDR3 contains 14 residues. V lost 8 bases and J 3 bases, leaving 16 bases between the germline ends. The germline CDR1 and CDR2 sequences are SGHTA and FQGNSA. In DNA form, the CDR3 reads TGTGCCAGCGCGTCAGGCTCGATTAAAGAGACCCAGTACTTC. This codes for CASASGSIKETQYF.

The genes are TRBV11-2 and TRBJ1-4; D is perhaps TRBD1 (5 bases). This CDR3 region has 14 residues. The germline CDR1 and CDR2 sequences are SGHAT and FQNNGV. Trimming pared 2 bases from V and 4 bases from J, leaving 8 bases between. CDR3 residues: CASSLSGGNEKLFF. The CDR3 DNA reads as TGTGCCAGCAGCTTATCGGGGGGTAATGAAAAACTGTTTTTT.

This rearrangement joins TRBV7-9 to TRBJ1-5; possible D gene TRBD1, 6 bases. Trimming pared 3 bases from V and 6 bases from J, leaving 15 bases between. The germline V gene encodes CDR1 SEHNR and CDR2 FQNEAQ (reference sequence). The CDR3 totals 15 residues. Written as DNA, the CDR3 is TGTGCCAGCAGCTTCGGCCAGGGGCTTAGTCAGCCCCAGCATTTT. This translates into CASSFGQGLSQPQHF.

The chain recombines TRBV28 with TRBJ1-4, with TRBD1 matching 7 bases. The junction had 6 bases not matched to a gene; V was cut back by 2 bases and J by 3 bases. Germline V gives CDR1 MDHEN, CDR2 SYDVKM. This CDR3 is built from 16 residues. The CDR3 loop is CASSLHPRGANEKLFF. The CDR3 DNA is TGTGCCAGCAGTTTACACCCCAGGGGGGCTAATGAAAAACTGTTTTTT. Supplemented by reference TRBV28 and TRBJ1-4, the full variable domain reads DVKVTQSSRYLVKRTGEKVFLECVQDMDHENMFWYRQDPGLGLRLIYFSYDVKMKEKGDIPEGYSVSREKKERFSLILESASTNQTSMYLCASSLHPRGANEKLFFGSGTQLSVL.

V usage is TRBV11-2 and J usage is TRBJ2-5; 9 nucleotides match TRBD2. The CDR3 runs to 16 residues. In germline, CDR1 is SGHAT, CDR2 FQNNGV. Losses at the gene ends were 1 base for V and 7 bases for J; bases not matched to a gene: 10. Here the CDR3 DNA reads TGTGCCAGCAGCTTAGGGGGGACTAGCAGGACAGGGACCCAGTACTTC. Protein: CASSLGGTSRTGTQYF. Full variable domain (rest looked up from reference TRBV11-2 and TRBJ2-5): EAGVAQSPRYKIIEKRQSVAFWCNPISGHATLYWYQQILGQGPKLLIQFQNNGVVDDSQLPKDRFSAERLKGVDSTLKIQPAKLEDSAVYLCASSLGGTSRTGTQYFGPGTRLLVL.

The chain has TRBV2 and TRBJ2-6; TRBD2 agrees at 7 bases. V lost 6 bases to trimming and J lost 0 bases; unmatched junction nucleotides: 11. CDR3 size: 18 residues. From germline, CDR1 is SNHLY and CDR2 FYNNEI. In nucleotides, the CDR3 is TGTGCCAGCAGATTGACATCGGGAGGCTACTCTGGGGCCAACGTCCTGACTTTC. Its protein product is CASRLTSGGYSGANVLTF. Based on the CDR3 plus reference TRBV2 and TRBJ2-6, the full variable domain is EPEVTQTPSHQVTQMGQEVILRCVPISNHLYFYWYRQILGQKVEFLVSFYNNEISEKSEIFDDQFSVERPDGSNFTLKIRSTKLEDSAMYFCASRLTSGGYSGANVLTFGAGSRLTVL.

V is TRBV5-5 and J is TRBJ2-7; a weak D match, TRBD2 (6 bases). The CDR3 has 14 amino acids. The germline V gene encodes CDR1 SGHKS and CDR2 YYEKEE (reference sequence). V lost 4 bases to trimming and J lost 3 bases, with 14 bases between them. The CDR3 DNA sequence: TGTGCCAGCAGCCCCACCGGGAGCAACTACGAGCAGTACTTC. Translation: CASSPTGSNYEQYF.

The table lists this clone with a count of one. CDR3 protein: CASSKWDKRRYEQYF. The CDR3, as DNA: TGTGCCAGCAGTAAGTGGGACAAAAGAAGGTACGAGCAGTACTTC. This chain joins TRBV6-5 and TRBJ2-7, with a possible D match to TRBD1 (6 bases). CDR3 length: 15 residues. V gave up 5 bases and J gave up 4 bases, with 18 bases separating them. The germline gives CDR1 MNHEY, CDR2 SVGAGI.

The CDR3 sequence is CASDRGSYNEQFF. CDR3 DNA sequence: TGTGCCAGCGATAGAGGATCCTACAATGAGCAGTTCTTC. The chain links TRBV28 to TRBJ2-1, with unresolved D. The ends were cut back, 8 bases at V and 1 base at J, with 9 bases in the middle. The CDR3 consists of 13 residues. In germline, CDR1 is MDHEN, CDR2 SYDVKM.

To note about this clone: Other DNA sequences within the sample encode an identical CDR3. CDR3: CSVEKGAGGTEAFF. The CDR3 DNA reads as TGCAGCGTTGAAAAGGGGGCGGGTGGGACTGAAGCTTTCTTT. This sequence joins TRBV29-1 and TRBJ1-1, with 7 bases matching TRBD1. The V segment lost 2 bases and the J segment 5 bases; nucleotides outside the gene matches: 8. This CDR3 comprises 14 residues. From germline, CDR1 is SQVTM and CDR2 ANQGSEA.

CDR3 loop: CASSGKTSGNMNEQFF. In nucleotides, the CDR3 is TGTGCCAGTAGTGGCAAGACTAGCGGTAATATGAATGAGCAGTTCTTC. This chain connects TRBV19 to TRBJ2-1; 9 bases agree with TRBD2. This CDR3 has 16 amino acids. With V trimmed by 5 bases and J by 7 bases, 12 bases remained unmatched. The germline V gene encodes CDR1 LNHDA and CDR2 SQIVND (reference sequence).

This sequence joins TRBV7-2 and TRBJ2-5; tentatively, D is TRBD1 (6 bases). The CDR3 sequence is 16 residues long. The ends were cut back, 2 bases at V and 5 bases at J, with 18 bases in the middle. CDR1 SGHTA and CDR2 FQGNSA come from the germline V gene. The CDR3 spells CASSLNGGRGMETQYF. DNA of the CDR3: TGTGCCAGCAGCTTAAATGGGGGAAGGGGGATGGAGACCCAGTACTTC. Using reference TRBV7-2 and TRBJ2-5 for the parts outside the CDR3, the full variable domain is GAGVSQSPSNKVTEKGKDVELRCDPISGHTALYWYRQSLGQGLEFLIYFQGNSAPDKSGLPSDRFSAERTGGSVSTLTIQRTQQEDSAVYLCASSLNGGRGMETQYFGPGTRLLVL.

The chain has TRBV27 and TRBJ2-1; D may be TRBD1 (5 bases). Germline V lookup: CDR1 MNHEY, CDR2 SMNVEV (reference sequence). Trimming pared 5 bases from V and 0 bases from J, leaving 11 bases between. The CDR3 sequence is 15 residues long. CDR3 in amino acids: CASSGALSSYNEQFF. CDR3 DNA: TGTGCCAGCAGTGGGGCTCTAAGCTCCTACAATGAGCAGTTCTTC.

This clone has just a few counts. This chain joins TRBV2 and TRBJ1-1; D is uncertain. V was clipped by 4 bases and J by 5 bases, with 5 bases between them. Germline values: CDR1 SNHLY, CDR2 FYNNEI. The CDR3 consists of 11 residues. CDR3 in DNA: TGTGCCAGCAGTGGGACTACTGAAGCTTTCTTT. This translates into CASSGTTEAFF.

This CDR3 reads CASSPSSYEQYF. The CDR3 DNA is TGTGCCAGCAGCCCGAGCTCCTACGAGCAGTACTTC. The V gene is TRBV5-5, the J gene TRBJ2-7; D ambiguous. Per the germline V gene, CDR1 is SGHKS and CDR2 is YYEKEE (reference sequence). The CDR3 runs 12 residues. The V gene lost 4 bases and the J gene lost 0 bases, with 5 bases spanning the gap. Drawing the rest from reference TRBV5-5 and TRBJ2-7, the complete variable domain is DAGVTQSPTHLIKTRGQQVTLRCSPISGHKSVSWYQQVLGQGPQFIFQYYEKEERGRGNFPDRFSARQFPNYSSELNVNALLLGDSALYLCASSPSSYEQYFGPGTRLTVT.

The V gene is TRBV7-9, the J gene TRBJ2-5; TRBD2 agrees at 11 bases. This CDR3 region has 16 residues. V trimming: 1 base; J trimming: 5 bases; junction bases outside the gene matches: 6. CDR1 is SEHNR, CDR2 FQNEAQ, per germline (reference sequence). The CDR3 nucleotides read TGTGCCAGCAGCTTAGGCCCCGCTAGCGGGAGGGAGACCCAGTACTTC. Translating gives CASSLGPASGRETQYF.

The chain uses TRBV11-2 and TRBJ2-1, with 13 bases that match TRBD2. Germline V lookup: CDR1 SGHAT, CDR2 FQNNGV. The CDR3 runs to 17 residues. J lost 0 bases, V lost 5 bases, and 4 bases had no gene match. Here the CDR3 reads CASSGTSGNYSYNEQFF. DNA for the CDR3: TGTGCCAGCAGCGGGACTAGCGGGAACTACTCCTACAATGAGCAGTTCTTC.

V usage is TRBV5-1 and J usage is TRBJ2-1; D gene uncertain. Trimming stripped 4 bases from V and 0 bases from J, with 17 bases between. The length of the CDR3 is 17 residues. Germline V gives CDR1 SGHRS, CDR2 YFSETQ. The CDR3 spells CASSLILSTPSYNEQFF. CDR3 coding DNA: TGCGCCAGCAGCCTAATTCTTAGTACCCCCTCCTACAATGAGCAGTTCTTC.

A single count supports this clone. The chain recombines TRBV5-1 with TRBJ2-7; possible D gene TRBD1, 5 bases. The CDR3 is 12 amino acids. In germline, CDR1 is SGHRS, CDR2 YFSETQ. The V end was cut by 3 bases, the J end by 7 bases, with 11 bases between. The CDR3 nucleotides read TGCGCCAGCAGCTCAACTTCAGGGGAGCAGTACTTC. It is translated as CASSSTSGEQYF.

V gene TRBV2 combines with J gene TRBJ2-1, with 10 bases that match TRBD2. After removal of 7 bases from V and 8 bases from J, the junction contained 11 bases not matched to a gene. The germline gives CDR1 SNHLY, CDR2 FYNNEI. The length of the CDR3 is 15 residues. The CDR3 reads CASTEGLAGVHEQFF. CDR3 DNA sequence: TGTGCCAGCACCGAGGGGCTAGCGGGAGTCCATGAGCAGTTCTTC.

The gene calls are TRBV18 and TRBJ1-1, with TRBD1 matching over 8 bases. CDR1 KGHSH and CDR2 LQKENI come from the germline V gene. V dropped 3 bases and J dropped 5; count of bases not matched to a gene: 5. The CDR3 covers 14 residues. Here the CDR3 reads CASSPSQGGTEAFF. For the CDR3, the DNA is TGTGCCAGCTCACCCTCACAGGGGGGGACTGAAGCTTTCTTT.

CDR3 nucleotides: TGTGCCAGCAGAGCAACTAGGATACACGAGCAGTACTTC. It yields the protein CASRATRIHEQYF. V usage is TRBV6-5 and J usage is TRBJ2-7, with D perhaps TRBD2 (5 bases). This CDR3 has 13 amino acids. Trimming stripped 6 bases from V and 5 bases from J, with 14 bases between. CDR1 is MNHEY and CDR2 is SVGAGI in the germline V gene.

The rearrangement uses TRBV30 and TRBJ1-5; TRBD1 is a possible D gene (6 bases). The CDR3 consists of 15 residues. The V gene lost 3 bases and the J gene lost 1 base, with 13 bases spanning the gap. CDR1 and CDR2 from the germline V gene are GTSNPN and SVGIG (reference sequence). The CDR3 nucleotides are TGTGCCTGGAGGTTACAGGGTGGGAGCAATCAGCCCCAGCATTTT. Translated, it gives CAWRLQGGSNQPQHF. Full variable domain (missing parts from reference TRBV30 and TRBJ1-5): SQTIHQWPATLVQPVGSPLSLECTVEGTSNPNLYWYRQAAGRGLQLLFYSVGIGQISSEVPQNLSASRPQDRQFILSSKKLLLSDSGFYLCAWRLQGGSNQPQHFGDGTRLSIL.

The genes are TRBV18 and TRBJ2-4; 11 nucleotides align to TRBD1. V gave up 3 bases and J gave up 3 bases; unmatched junction bases: 4. Germline CDR1 and CDR2: KGHSH and LQKENI. This CDR3 has 16 residues. CDR3 in amino acids: CASSPPGQGGKNIQYF. CDR3 in DNA: TGTGCCAGCTCACCCCCGGGACAGGGGGGCAAAAACATTCAGTACTTC.